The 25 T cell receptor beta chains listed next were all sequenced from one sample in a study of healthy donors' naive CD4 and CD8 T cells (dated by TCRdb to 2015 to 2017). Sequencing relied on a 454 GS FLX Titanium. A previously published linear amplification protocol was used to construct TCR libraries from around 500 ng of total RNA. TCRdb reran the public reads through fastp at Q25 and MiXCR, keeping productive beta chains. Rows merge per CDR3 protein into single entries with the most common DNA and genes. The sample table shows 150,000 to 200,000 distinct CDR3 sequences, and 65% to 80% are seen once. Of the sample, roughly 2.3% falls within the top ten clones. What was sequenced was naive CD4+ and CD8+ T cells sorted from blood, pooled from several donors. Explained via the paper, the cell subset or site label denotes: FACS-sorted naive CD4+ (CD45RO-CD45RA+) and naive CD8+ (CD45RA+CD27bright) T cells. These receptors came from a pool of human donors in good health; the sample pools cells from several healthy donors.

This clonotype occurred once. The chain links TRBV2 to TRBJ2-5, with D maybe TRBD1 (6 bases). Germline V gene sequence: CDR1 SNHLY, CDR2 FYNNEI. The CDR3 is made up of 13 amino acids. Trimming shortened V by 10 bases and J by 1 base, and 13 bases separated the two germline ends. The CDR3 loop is CAKQTGSQETQYF. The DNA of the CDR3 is TGTGCCAAGCAAACAGGGAGCCAAGAGACCCAGTACTTC.

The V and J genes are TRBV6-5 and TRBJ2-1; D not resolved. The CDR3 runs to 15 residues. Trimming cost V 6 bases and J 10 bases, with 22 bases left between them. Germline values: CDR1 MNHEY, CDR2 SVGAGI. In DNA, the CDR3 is TGTGCCAGCAGCCATGTACAGTACGGAACAGACGAGCAGTTCTTC. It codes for CASSHVQYGTDEQFF.

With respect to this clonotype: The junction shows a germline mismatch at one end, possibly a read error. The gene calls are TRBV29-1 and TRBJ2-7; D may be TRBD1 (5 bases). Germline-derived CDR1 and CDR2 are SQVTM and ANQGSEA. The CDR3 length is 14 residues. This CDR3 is CSVELDTYSYGQYF. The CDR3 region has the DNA TGCAGCGTTGAGTTGGACACCTACTCCTACGGGCAGTACTTC.

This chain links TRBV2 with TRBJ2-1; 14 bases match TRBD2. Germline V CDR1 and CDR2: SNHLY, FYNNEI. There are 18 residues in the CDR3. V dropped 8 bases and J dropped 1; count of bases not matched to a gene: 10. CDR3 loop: CASLVGTSGSGSYNEQFF. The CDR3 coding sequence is TGTGCCAGCCTCGTCGGGACTAGCGGGAGTGGGTCCTACAATGAGCAGTTCTTC.

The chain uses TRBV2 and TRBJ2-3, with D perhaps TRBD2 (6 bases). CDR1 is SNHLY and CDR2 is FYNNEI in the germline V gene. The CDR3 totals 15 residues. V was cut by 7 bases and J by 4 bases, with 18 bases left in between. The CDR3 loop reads CASMGETSPADTQYF. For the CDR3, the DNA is TGTGCCAGCATGGGGGAAACTAGCCCAGCAGATACGCAGTATTTT. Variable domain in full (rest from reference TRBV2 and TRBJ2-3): EPEVTQTPSHQVTQMGQEVILRCVPISNHLYFYWYRQILGQKVEFLVSFYNNEISEKSEIFDDQFSVERPDGSNFTLKIRSTKLEDSAMYFCASMGETSPADTQYFGPGTRLTVL.

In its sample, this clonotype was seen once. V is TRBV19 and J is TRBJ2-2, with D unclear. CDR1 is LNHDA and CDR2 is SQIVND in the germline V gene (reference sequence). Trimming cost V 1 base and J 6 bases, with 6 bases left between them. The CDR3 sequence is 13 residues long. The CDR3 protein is CASSIGWAGELFF. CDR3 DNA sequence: TGTGCCAGTAGTATAGGGTGGGCCGGGGAGCTGTTTTTT.

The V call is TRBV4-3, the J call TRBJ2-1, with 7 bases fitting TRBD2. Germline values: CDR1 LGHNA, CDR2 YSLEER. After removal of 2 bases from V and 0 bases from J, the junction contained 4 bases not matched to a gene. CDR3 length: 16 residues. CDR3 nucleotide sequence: TGCGCCAGCAGCCAATTAGCGGGTGCCTCCTACAATGAGCAGTTCTTC. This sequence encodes CASSQLAGASYNEQFF.

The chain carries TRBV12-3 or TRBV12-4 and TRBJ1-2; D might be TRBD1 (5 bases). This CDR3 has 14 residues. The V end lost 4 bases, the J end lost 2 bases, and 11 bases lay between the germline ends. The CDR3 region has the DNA TGTGCCAGCAGTTGGGACGGCAGCAACTATGGCTACACCTTC. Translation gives CASSWDGSNYGYTF.

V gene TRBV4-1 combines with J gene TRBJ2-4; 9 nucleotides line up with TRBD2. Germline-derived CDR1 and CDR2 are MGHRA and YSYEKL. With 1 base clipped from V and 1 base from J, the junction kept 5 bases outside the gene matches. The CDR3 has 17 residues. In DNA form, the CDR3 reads TGCGCCAGCAGCCAAGTCCTCGCGGGAGGGGCCAAAAACATTCAGTACTTC. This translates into CASSQVLAGGAKNIQYF.

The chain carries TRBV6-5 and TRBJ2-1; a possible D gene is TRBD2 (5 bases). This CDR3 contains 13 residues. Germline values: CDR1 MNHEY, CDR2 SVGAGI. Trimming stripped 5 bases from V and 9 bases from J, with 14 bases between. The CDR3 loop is CASSTLQGGEQFF. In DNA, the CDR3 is TGTGCCAGCAGTACCCTTCAAGGAGGTGAGCAGTTCTTC.

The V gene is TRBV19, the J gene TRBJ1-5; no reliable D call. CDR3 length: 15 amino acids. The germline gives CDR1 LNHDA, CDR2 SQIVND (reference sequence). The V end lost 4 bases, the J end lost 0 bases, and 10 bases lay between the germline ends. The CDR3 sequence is CASSTRLHSNQPQHF. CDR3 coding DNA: TGTGCCAGTAGTACCAGGCTCCATAGCAATCAGCCCCAGCATTTT.

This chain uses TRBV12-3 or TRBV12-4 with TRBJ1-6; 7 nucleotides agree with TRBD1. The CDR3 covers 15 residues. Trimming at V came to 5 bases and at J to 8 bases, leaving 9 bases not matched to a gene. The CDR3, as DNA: TGTGCCAGCAGTATCCGGGACAGAGAATATTCACCCCTCCACTTT. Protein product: CASSIRDREYSPLHF.

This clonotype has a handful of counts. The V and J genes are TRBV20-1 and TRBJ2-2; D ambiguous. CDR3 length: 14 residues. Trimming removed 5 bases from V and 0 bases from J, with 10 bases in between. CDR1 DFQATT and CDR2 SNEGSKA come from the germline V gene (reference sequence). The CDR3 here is CSAPGRTNTGELFF. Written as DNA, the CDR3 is TGCAGTGCTCCCGGACGGACGAACACCGGGGAGCTGTTTTTT.

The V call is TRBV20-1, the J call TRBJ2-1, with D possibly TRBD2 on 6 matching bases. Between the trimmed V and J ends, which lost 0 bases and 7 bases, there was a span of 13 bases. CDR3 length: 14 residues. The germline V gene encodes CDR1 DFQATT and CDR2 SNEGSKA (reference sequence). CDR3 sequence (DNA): TGCAGTGCTAGAGAGGCTAGCGATGGGAATGAGCAGTTCTTC. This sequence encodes CSAREASDGNEQFF.

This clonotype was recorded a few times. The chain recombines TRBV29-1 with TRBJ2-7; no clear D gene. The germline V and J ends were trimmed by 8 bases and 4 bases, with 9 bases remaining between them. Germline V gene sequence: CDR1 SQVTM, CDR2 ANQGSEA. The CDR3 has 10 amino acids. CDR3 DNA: TGCAGCCCTAAGGGTTACGAGCAGTACTTC. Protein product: CSPKGYEQYF.

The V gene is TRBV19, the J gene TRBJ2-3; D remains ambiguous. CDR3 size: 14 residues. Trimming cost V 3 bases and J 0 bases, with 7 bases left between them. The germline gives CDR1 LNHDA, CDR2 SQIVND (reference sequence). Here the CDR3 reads CASSIGSSTDTQYF. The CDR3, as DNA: TGTGCCAGTAGTATTGGTAGTAGCACAGATACGCAGTATTTT. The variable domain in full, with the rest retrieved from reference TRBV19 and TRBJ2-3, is DGGITQSPKYLFRKEGQNVTLSCEQNLNHDAMYWYRQDPGQGLRLIYYSQIVNDFQKGDIAEGYSVSREKKESFPLTVTSAQKNPTAFYLCASSIGSSTDTQYFGPGTRLTVL.

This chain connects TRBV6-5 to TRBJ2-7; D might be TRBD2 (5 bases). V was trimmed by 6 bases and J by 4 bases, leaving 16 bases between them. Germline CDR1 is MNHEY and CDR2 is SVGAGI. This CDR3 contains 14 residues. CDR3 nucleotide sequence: TGTGCCAGCAGCCCGAGCGGAGCTGGGTACGAGCAGTACTTC. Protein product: CASSPSGAGYEQYF.

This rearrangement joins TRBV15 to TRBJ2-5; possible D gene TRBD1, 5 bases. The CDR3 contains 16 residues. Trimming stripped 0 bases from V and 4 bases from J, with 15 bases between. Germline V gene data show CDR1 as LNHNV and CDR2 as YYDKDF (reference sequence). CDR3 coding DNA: TGTGCCACCAGCAGAGAGGGCCAGGGAAGAGGAGAGACCCAGTACTTC. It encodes CATSREGQGRGETQYF.

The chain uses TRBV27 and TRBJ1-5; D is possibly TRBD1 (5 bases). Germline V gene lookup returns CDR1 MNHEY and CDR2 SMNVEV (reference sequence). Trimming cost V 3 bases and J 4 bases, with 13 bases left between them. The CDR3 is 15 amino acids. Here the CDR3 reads CASSLGSEGNQPQHF. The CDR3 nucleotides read TGTGCCAGCAGTTTGGGCAGCGAGGGGAATCAGCCCCAGCATTTT.

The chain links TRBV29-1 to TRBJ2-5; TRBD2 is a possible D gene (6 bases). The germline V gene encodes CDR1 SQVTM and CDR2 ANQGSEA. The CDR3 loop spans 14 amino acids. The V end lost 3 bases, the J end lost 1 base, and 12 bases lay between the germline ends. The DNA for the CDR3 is TGCAGCGTTGATTGGGGGGATTCCCAAGAGACCCAGTACTTC. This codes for CSVDWGDSQETQYF. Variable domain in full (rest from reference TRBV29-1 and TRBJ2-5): SAVISQKPSRDICQRGTSLTIQCQVDSQVTMMFWYRQQPGQSLTLIATANQGSEATYESGFVIDKFPISRPNLTFSTLTVSNMSPEDSSIYLCSVDWGDSQETQYFGPGTRLLVL.

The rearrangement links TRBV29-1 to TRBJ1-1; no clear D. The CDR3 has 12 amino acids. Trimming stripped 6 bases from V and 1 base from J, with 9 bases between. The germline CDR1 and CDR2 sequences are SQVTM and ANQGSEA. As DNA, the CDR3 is TGCAGCGTCGGGCCCCAGAACACTGAAGCTTTCTTT. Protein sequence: CSVGPQNTEAFF.

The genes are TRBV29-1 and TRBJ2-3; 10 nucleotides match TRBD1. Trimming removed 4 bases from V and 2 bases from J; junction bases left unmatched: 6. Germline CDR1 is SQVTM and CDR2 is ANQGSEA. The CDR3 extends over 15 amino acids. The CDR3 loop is CSVVRTGGPTDTQYF. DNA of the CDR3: TGCAGCGTTGTCCGGACAGGGGGGCCCACAGATACGCAGTATTTT.

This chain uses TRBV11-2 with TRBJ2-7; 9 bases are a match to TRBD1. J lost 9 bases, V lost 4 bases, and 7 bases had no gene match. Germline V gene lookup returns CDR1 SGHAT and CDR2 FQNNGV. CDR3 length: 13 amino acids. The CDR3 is CASSYDRGTGQYF. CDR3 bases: TGTGCCAGCAGCTACGACAGGGGGACGGGGCAGTACTTC.

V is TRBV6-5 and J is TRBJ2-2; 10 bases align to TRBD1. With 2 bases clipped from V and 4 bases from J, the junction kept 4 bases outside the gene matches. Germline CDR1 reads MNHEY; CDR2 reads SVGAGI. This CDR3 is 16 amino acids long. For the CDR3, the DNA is TGTGCCAGCAGTTACGGGACAGGGGTCGGCACCGGGGAGCTGTTTTTT. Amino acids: CASSYGTGVGTGELFF.

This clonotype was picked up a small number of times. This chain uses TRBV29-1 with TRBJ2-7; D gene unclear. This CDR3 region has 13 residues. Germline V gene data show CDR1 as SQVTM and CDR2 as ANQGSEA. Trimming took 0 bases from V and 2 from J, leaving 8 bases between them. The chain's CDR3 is CSVEDLRTYEQYF. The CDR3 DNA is TGCAGCGTTGAAGATCTACGGACCTACGAGCAGTACTTC.